The 5 T cell receptor beta chains below were found in one sample sequenced in a study of blood T cell repertoires in COVID-19. This table comes from immunoSEQ multiplex PCR, and its TCRdb copy is limited to in-frame clones, with some not included. This table has under 400,000 clones, 75% to 90% appearing once. Sequencing used peripheral blood. Receptor source: a woman aged 25 to 39 with COVID-19, enrolled during active disease.

This clone showed up just once. This chain connects TRBV3-1 (or the pseudogene TRBV3-2) to TRBJ1-2; 10 nucleotides line up with TRBD1. The CDR3 loop spans 14 amino acids. Germline-derived CDR1 and CDR2 are LGHDT and YNNKEL (reference sequence). V gave up 8 bases and J gave up 6 bases; unmatched junction bases: 9. The CDR3 loop reads CASSYRQGADGYTF. The DNA for the CDR3 is TGTGCCAGCTCCTATCGACAGGGGGCAGATGGCTACACCTTC.

The chain uses TRBV30 and TRBJ2-5; 9 nucleotides align to TRBD2. The CDR3 covers 15 residues. V shed 0 bases and J 5 bases; nucleotides not matched to a gene: 7. Germline V gives CDR1 GTSNPN, CDR2 SVGIG (reference sequence). The CDR3 DNA follows: TGTGCCTGGAGTGTATATAGCGGGGGTGGGGAGACCCAGTACTTC. It encodes CAWSVYSGGGETQYF.

V usage is TRBV7-2 and J usage is TRBJ2-3; 11 nucleotides align to TRBD2. Looked up from germline, CDR1 is SGHTA and CDR2 is FQGNSA. This CDR3 region has 18 residues. After removal of 1 base from V and 3 bases from J, the junction contained 9 bases not matched to a gene. The CDR3 nucleotides are TGTGCCAGCAGCTTAGTCGGAATAGCGGGAGGGCCGACAGATACGCAGTATTTT. It encodes CASSLVGIAGGPTDTQYF.

This chain links TRBV2 with TRBJ1-4; tentative D call: TRBD1 (6 bases). Trimming left V 8 bases short and J 10 bases short, with 17 bases between. This CDR3 region has 13 residues. Per the germline V gene, CDR1 is SNHLY and CDR2 is FYNNEI. The CDR3 sequence is CASGPPGGAKLFF. CDR3 coding DNA: TGTGCCAGCGGCCCCCCGGGGGGCGCAAAACTGTTTTTT.

This chain uses TRBV19 with TRBJ2-2; TRBD2 matches at 7 bases. CDR1 and CDR2 from the germline V gene are LNHDA and SQIVND (reference sequence). The CDR3 length is 15 residues. The junction had 8 bases not matched to a gene; V was cut back by 8 bases and J by 2 bases. The chain's CDR3 is CASRLSGFNTGELFF. CDR3 nucleotide sequence: TGTGCCAGTCGCCTTAGCGGGTTCAACACCGGGGAGCTGTTTTTT.